This passage covers 5 T cell receptor beta chains from one sample sequenced in a study of cytomegalovirus exposure and HLA in healthy donors. The PCR made use of 60 Vbeta and 13 Jbeta primers. The repertoire was sequenced with immunoSEQ multiplex PCR; TCRdb's copy has only in-frame clones and lacks some. Of about 200,000 clones in the sample, over 75% are singletons; the top ten hold about 0.1%. The sample taken for sequencing was PBMCs. The source is a boy aged 2 to 10 in good health and CMV-seronegative.

The V and J genes are TRBV9 and TRBJ1-3, with TRBD1 as a possible D gene (5 bases). There are 16 residues in the CDR3. V was clipped by 4 bases and J by 0 bases, with 14 bases between them. CDR1 SGDLS and CDR2 YYNGEE come from the germline V gene. The CDR3 loop reads CASSTSDRPSGNTIYF. The CDR3 DNA reads TGTGCCAGCAGCACCTCCGACAGACCCTCTGGAAACACCATATATTTT.

The chain is built from TRBV9 and TRBJ1-3; TRBD1 matches at 9 bases. In germline, CDR1 is SGDLS, CDR2 YYNGEE. Germline trimming cut 4 bases from V and 2 bases from J; bases unmatched to any gene: 10. The CDR3 is 17 residues long. The CDR3 nucleotides are TGTGCCAGCAGCATTGGGACAGGGAGAGGGACTGGAAACACCATATATTTT. Translated, it gives CASSIGTGRGTGNTIYF.

The chain joins TRBV13 to TRBJ1-2, with 7 bases that match TRBD1. The germline CDR1 and CDR2 sequences are PRHDT and FYEKMQ (reference sequence). This CDR3 is 14 amino acids long. With V trimmed by 5 bases and J by 8 bases, 11 bases remained unmatched. CDR3 nucleotide sequence: TGTGCCAGCAGCACCCGGGACAGCTTCTTCGGCTACACCTTC. Amino acids: CASSTRDSFFGYTF. The whole variable domain, filled in from reference TRBV13 and TRBJ1-2, reads AAGVIQSPRHLIKEKRETATLKCYPIPRHDTVYWYQQGPGQDPQFLISFYEKMQSDKGSIPDRFSAQQFSDYHSELNMSSLELGDSALYFCASSTRDSFFGYTFGSGTRLTVV.

The V call is TRBV5-5, the J call TRBJ2-2; 8 bases match TRBD1. The CDR3 is made up of 16 amino acids. The junction had 12 bases not matched to a gene; V was cut back by 6 bases and J by 5 bases. Germline V gives CDR1 SGHKS, CDR2 YYEKEE (reference sequence). CDR3 DNA sequence: TGTGCCAGCACCCAACCAGGACAGGGCAGAACCGGGGAGCTGTTTTTT. It yields the protein CASTQPGQGRTGELFF.

The genes are TRBV29-1 and TRBJ2-3, with a possible D match to TRBD2 (6 bases). V lost 4 bases, J lost 2 bases, and 19 bases lay in between. This CDR3 region has 16 residues. Germline V gene sequence: CDR1 SQVTM, CDR2 ANQGSEA. The chain's CDR3 is CSVALGSSGNTDTQYF. The CDR3 DNA reads as TGCAGCGTTGCTCTTGGGAGTAGCGGTAACACAGATACGCAGTATTTT.